This paragraph covers one T cell receptor (beta chain) sequence. This entry belongs to a study of blood T cell repertoires in COVID-19. Study processing details: Nucleated cell number was recorded as an estimate derived from reference gene primer amplification. Some clones are missing from TCRdb's copy, which holds only in-frame ones; the method was immunoSEQ multiplex PCR. The D gene and trimming were derived from the DNA, and the V and J assignments and clone size from that table. The repertoire holds fewer than 150,000 clones, with roughly 85% as singletons. This CDR3 is built from 15 residues. Trimming removed 3 bases from V and 2 bases from J, with 16 bases in between. Per the germline V gene, CDR1 is DFQATT and CDR2 is SNEGSKA (reference sequence).

V and J are TRBV20-1 and TRBJ2-5, with D possibly being TRBD1 (6 bases). Sequenced: peripheral blood. The sequence was obtained from a human donor in a cohort sampled during active COVID-19. The CDR3 bases are TGCAGTGCTAGTCAGGGGCGAGGACAACAAGAGACCCAGTACTTC. Residues: CSASQGRGQQETQYF.